The clone carrying this TCR beta chain turned up a few times. This entry belongs to a study of cytotoxic CD8 clonotypes in ibrutinib-treated CLL. Germline CDR1 is KGHSH and CDR2 is LQKENI. This CDR3 has 13 residues. The germline V and J ends were trimmed by 0 bases and 3 bases, with 5 bases remaining between them. Libraries were prepared by immunoSEQ multiplex PCR; TCRdb keeps only in-frame clonotypes and omits some of them. Altogether 150,000 or so clones are present, about 80% being singletons, with the ten largest covering around 30%. This material consisted of PBMCs, taken after 12 months of ibrutinib treatment. This TCR came from a human donor with chronic lymphocytic leukemia. The chain combines TRBV18 with TRBJ1-2; D remains ambiguous. In DNA, the CDR3 is TGTGCCAGCTCACCACCAGGGTACTATGGCTACACCTTC. Residues: CASSPPGYYGYTF. The full variable domain, rest sourced from reference TRBV18 and TRBJ1-2, is NAGVMQNPRHLVRRRGQEARLRCSPMKGHSHVYWYRQLPEEGLKFMVYLQKENIIDESGMPKERFSAEFPKEGPSILRIQQVVRGDSAAYFCASSPPGYYGYTFGSGTRLTVV.